This TCR beta chain is drawn from a study of monozygotic twins with inflammatory bowel disease. The germline gives CDR1 SGDLS, CDR2 YYNGEE. CDR3 size: 17 residues. TCRdb re-called the 5' RACE reads; every CDR3 protein appears as one record, without DNA. The specimen's table records roughly 140,000 distinct CDR3 sequences. The sequencing sample was made of blood. This chain links TRBV9 with TRBJ2-3; TCRdb proposes TRBD2, but this gene call is untestable without DNA. This TCR came from a human donor with ulcerative colitis or Crohn's disease, or a healthy co-twin of an affected twin (not recorded which). CDR3: CASSPYFGRGYTDTQYF.